The 22 T cell receptor beta chains reported below all come from one sample, sequenced in a study of blood T cells in healthy people across ages. Alongside a J-beta primer mix, a sample-barcoded 5' primer served in a second PCR lasting about 7 to 11 cycles. One entry per CDR3 protein results from TCRdb running MiXCR on the 5' RACE reads. Counted here are roughly 1,500,000 distinct CDR3 sequences, 42% occurring once; the ten biggest clones make up 7.9%. Sequences were obtained from blood. The receptors derive from a woman between 18 and 30 years old in good health.

This clonotype was counted between two and nine times. The rearrangement links TRBV10-3 to TRBJ2-7; TRBD2 matches at 7 bases. Germline loops: CDR1 ENHRY, CDR2 SYGVKD. This CDR3 spans 15 amino acids. V dropped 4 bases and J dropped 3; count of bases not matched to a gene: 9. CDR3 DNA sequence: TGTGCCATCAGTGCCGCGGAGCGGGACGGCTACGAGCAGTACTTC. Translating gives CAISAAERDGYEQYF.

This chain joins TRBV6-1 and TRBJ2-5, with D possibly matching TRBD2 (5 bases). The germline V and J ends were trimmed by 0 bases and 0 bases, with 17 bases remaining between them. This CDR3 region has 18 residues. Germline-derived CDR1 and CDR2 are MNHNS and SASEGT. The chain's CDR3 is CASSEAARGGLNQETQYF. The CDR3 DNA sequence: TGTGCCAGCAGTGAAGCCGCCCGCGGCGGGCTAAACCAAGAGACCCAGTACTTC.

In its sample, this clonotype was seen a few times. This sequence joins TRBV27 and TRBJ1-2; D perhaps matches TRBD1 (5 bases). The germline CDR1 and CDR2 sequences are MNHEY and SMNVEV (reference sequence). The CDR3 length is 16 residues. With 6 bases removed from V and 1 base from J, the gap between germline ends came to 18 bases. In DNA form, the CDR3 reads TGTGCCAGCAGGGTTTCCGGGACTCAATTTAACTATGGCTACACCTTC. Translating it yields CASRVSGTQFNYGYTF.

This clonotype showed up just a few times. The V call is TRBV6-1, the J call TRBJ2-1; 8 nucleotides agree with TRBD2. Germline lookup yields CDR1 MNHNS and CDR2 SASEGT. V gave up 5 bases and J gave up 7 bases; unmatched junction bases: 19. This CDR3 has 18 amino acids. CDR3 sequence (DNA): TGTGCCAGCAGTAAAGGGGGAGGAGCCAAAAGCGGGAGAAATGAGCAGTTCTTC. It encodes CASSKGGGAKSGRNEQFF.

The V and J genes are TRBV2 and TRBJ1-5; D gene ambiguous. Germline CDR1 reads SNHLY; CDR2 reads FYNNEI. The V end lost 2 bases, the J end lost 0 bases, and 11 bases lay between the germline ends. The CDR3 contains 16 residues. CDR3 region: CASSERAPYSNQPQHF. In nucleotides, the CDR3 is TGTGCCAGCAGTGAAAGAGCACCTTATAGCAATCAGCCCCAGCATTTT.

This clonotype was detected many times. The chain has TRBV29-1 and TRBJ2-5; D possibly corresponds to TRBD1 (5 bases). The V and J ends lost 6 bases and 4 bases respectively, with 9 bases between them. The CDR3 contains 11 residues. Germline lookup yields CDR1 SQVTM and CDR2 ANQGSEA. The CDR3 coding sequence is TGCAGCGTGATAGGGGCAGAGACCCAGTACTTC. This gives the protein CSVIGAETQYF.

This clonotype was counted between two and nine times. V and J are TRBV9 and TRBJ2-1; possible D gene TRBD1, 5 bases. The V gene's germline CDR1 is SGDLS and CDR2 YYNGEE. This CDR3 spans 16 amino acids. The V end lost 3 bases, the J end lost 0 bases, and 13 bases lay between the germline ends. In DNA, the CDR3 is TGTGCCAGCAGCGCAGGGTACTCCTCCTCCTACAATGAGCAGTTCTTC. The encoded protein is CASSAGYSSSYNEQFF. Drawing the rest from reference TRBV9 and TRBJ2-1, the complete variable domain is DSGVTQTPKHLITATGQRVTLRCSPRSGDLSVYWYQQSLDQGLQFLIQYYNGEERAKGNILERFSAQQFPDLHSELNLSSLELGDSALYFCASSAGYSSSYNEQFFGPGTRLTVL.

The rearrangement uses TRBV5-1 and TRBJ2-7, with a possible D match to TRBD2 (5 bases). The CDR3 contains 14 residues. V was shortened by 4 bases and J by 2 bases, with 13 bases between the two germline ends. The V gene's germline CDR1 is SGHRS and CDR2 YFSETQ. CDR3 in amino acids: CASSTELGPYEQYF. The DNA for the CDR3 is TGCGCCAGCAGCACCGAACTAGGGCCCTACGAGCAGTACTTC.

The chain couples TRBV3-1 to TRBJ1-1, with D possibly being TRBD1 (6 bases). CDR3 size: 15 residues. Germline assignment: CDR1 LGHDT and CDR2 YNNKEL (reference sequence). Trimming removed 3 bases at V and 1 base at J, with 12 bases between. The CDR3 region is CASSHPTGPNTEAFF. The CDR3 coding sequence is TGTGCCAGCAGCCATCCGACAGGTCCGAACACTGAAGCTTTCTTT.

The rearrangement joins TRBV7-3 to TRBJ2-1; no firm D call. The CDR3 totals 14 residues. Germline V gene lookup returns CDR1 SGHTA and CDR2 FQGTGA. Trimming pared 1 base from V and 5 bases from J, leaving 9 bases between. The CDR3 region is CASSLMSGNNEQFF. The DNA of the CDR3 is TGTGCCAGCAGCTTAATGTCCGGAAACAATGAGCAGTTCTTC.

This clonotype was detected only a few times. The rearrangement links TRBV20-1 to TRBJ2-5; D not resolved. V was shortened by 5 bases and J by 5 bases, with 15 bases between the two germline ends. This CDR3 region has 13 residues. CDR1 is DFQATT and CDR2 is SNEGSKA in the germline V gene (reference sequence). This chain's CDR3 is CSAPDRPRETQYF. The CDR3 region has the DNA TGCAGTGCTCCCGACCGGCCGAGGGAGACCCAGTACTTC.

The chain links TRBV9 to TRBJ1-2; D ambiguous. The length of the CDR3 is 15 residues. V was trimmed by 0 bases and J by 2 bases, leaving 11 bases between them. The germline gives CDR1 SGDLS, CDR2 YYNGEE. The CDR3 loop reads CASSVGGKLNYGYTF. The DNA of the CDR3 is TGTGCCAGCAGCGTAGGAGGCAAGCTAAACTATGGCTACACCTTC.

This sequence joins TRBV2 and TRBJ2-3, with a tentative D call TRBD2 (5 bases). The CDR3 covers 13 residues. Germline CDR1 and CDR2: SNHLY and FYNNEI. Trimming took 10 bases from V and 2 from J, leaving 13 bases between them. CDR3 bases: TGTGCCACTTGGACTTTTTTCACAGATACGCAGTATTTT. It encodes CATWTFFTDTQYF. Full variable domain (rest looked up from reference TRBV2 and TRBJ2-3): EPEVTQTPSHQVTQMGQEVILRCVPISNHLYFYWYRQILGQKVEFLVSFYNNEISEKSEIFDDQFSVERPDGSNFTLKIRSTKLEDSAMYFCATWTFFTDTQYFGPGTRLTVL.

This clonotype was recorded at least ten times. This rearrangement joins TRBV29-1 to TRBJ2-1; either TRBD1 or TRBD2 may fit D (5 bases each). Looked up from germline, CDR1 is SQVTM and CDR2 is ANQGSEA. Deletions cut 5 bases from V and 8 bases from J, with 16 bases between. The CDR3 sequence is 13 residues long. CDR3 sequence reads: CSVLPGTFYEQFF. The CDR3 DNA reads TGCAGCGTTCTTCCAGGGACGTTCTATGAGCAGTTCTTC.

The V call is TRBV28, the J call TRBJ2-5; 7 bases match TRBD1. This CDR3 comprises 12 residues. From germline, CDR1 is MDHEN and CDR2 SYDVKM. V shed 5 bases, J shed 13 bases, and the junction held 10 bases outside the gene matches. CDR3 region: CASSLPGQARYF. In DNA form, the CDR3 reads TGTGCCAGCAGTCTCCCAGGACAGGCTAGGTACTTC.

The rearrangement joins TRBV6-5 to TRBJ1-6; no definite D call. CDR3 size: 15 residues. The germline V gene has CDR1 MNHEY and CDR2 SVGAGI. Trimming shortened V by 0 bases and J by 5 bases, and 8 bases separated the two germline ends. CDR3 sequence: CASSYSRDNNSPLHF. DNA for the CDR3: TGTGCCAGCAGTTACTCGAGAGATAATAATTCACCCCTCCACTTT.

This clonotype turned up a few times. This chain connects TRBV27 to TRBJ2-7; D may be TRBD2 (6 bases). CDR3 length equals 12 residues. Between the trimmed V and J ends, which lost 3 bases and 6 bases, there was a span of 9 bases. Looked up from germline, CDR1 is MNHEY and CDR2 is SMNVEV (reference sequence). For the CDR3, the DNA is TGTGCCAGCAGTTTCGTCGGGGGCGAGCAGTACTTC. Amino acids: CASSFVGGEQYF.

The genes are TRBV7-9 and TRBJ1-1, with a tentative D call TRBD1 (5 bases). CDR3 length equals 13 residues. Germline values: CDR1 SEHNR, CDR2 FQNEAQ (reference sequence). V was shortened by 1 base and J by 8 bases, with 11 bases between the two germline ends. This CDR3 reads CASSLEVAGEAFF. The CDR3 DNA sequence: TGTGCCAGCAGCTTAGAGGTGGCAGGGGAAGCTTTCTTT. Looking up the rest from reference TRBV7-9 and TRBJ1-1 gives the full variable domain: DTGVSQNPRHKITKRGQNVTFRCDPISEHNRLYWYRQTLGQGPEFLTYFQNEAQLEKSRLLSDRFSAERPKGSFSTLEIQRTEQGDSAMYLCASSLEVAGEAFFGQGTRLTVV.

V and J are TRBV10-3 and TRBJ2-1, with TRBD2 matching 7 bases. CDR1 is ENHRY and CDR2 is SYGVKD in the germline V gene. The CDR3 has 15 amino acids. V was clipped by 0 bases and J by 8 bases; unmatched bases: 7. The CDR3 region is CAISESRGGGDEQFF. The CDR3 DNA follows: TGTGCCATCAGTGAGTCTCGCGGGGGTGGTGATGAGCAGTTCTTC.

This chain connects TRBV7-2 to TRBJ2-3, with 9 bases fitting TRBD1. The germline gives CDR1 SGHTA, CDR2 FQGNSA. The CDR3 has 19 amino acids. V lost 2 bases to trimming and J lost 3 bases; unmatched junction nucleotides: 15. The CDR3 protein is CASSLTPRTGGTGTDTQYF. The DNA for the CDR3 is TGTGCCAGCAGCTTAACCCCCCGTACAGGGGGCACTGGAACAGATACGCAGTATTTT.

The chain couples TRBV28 to TRBJ2-7, with TRBD1 matching over 7 bases. Trimming at V came to 6 bases and at J to 1 base, leaving 9 bases not matched to a gene. The CDR3 consists of 15 residues. Per the germline V gene, CDR1 is MDHEN and CDR2 is SYDVKM. As DNA, the CDR3 is TGTGCCAGCAGGGATAGAGCACAGGGGTCCTACGAGCAGTACTTC. Translated: CASRDRAQGSYEQYF.

This chain joins TRBV12-5 and TRBJ2-1, with TRBD2 identical over 8 bases. TRBJ2-7 matches the DNA end more closely, so the J call is doubtful. This CDR3 comprises 15 residues. Germline-derived CDR1 and CDR2 are LGHNT and FRNRAP. The CDR3 DNA sequence: TGTGCTAGTGGTTTAAGGGGAGCGGGAGTAAATGAGCAGTACTTC. Amino acids: CASGLRGAGVNEQYF.